This T cell receptor beta chain is drawn from a study of early T cells in non-severe SARS-CoV-2 infection. Study outcomes and limitations: Anti-spike CD8 responses were favored by VDJdb matching, which missed private and CD4 specificities.

This clonotype was seen only a few times. What it binds is unknown. The CDR3 has 15 residues. The germline V and J ends were trimmed by 7 bases and 0 bases, with 12 bases remaining between them. Germline loops: CDR1 MNHNS, CDR2 SASEGT. Individual cDNA molecules received unique molecular identifiers. A single record per CDR3 protein comes from TCRdb applying MiXCR to the 5' RACE reads. The table lists around 66,000 distinct CDR3 sequences, 13% of them singletons, with over 6.5% in the top ten. V is TRBV6-1 and J is TRBJ2-2; tentatively, D is TRBD1 (6 bases). The sample was whole blood. The sequence was obtained from an adult who was a healthcare worker with PCR-confirmed SARS-CoV-2 infection or an uninfected control (not recorded which). The CDR3 loop is CASTMDSANTGELFF. CDR3 in DNA: TGTGCCAGCACTATGGACAGTGCGAACACCGGGGAGCTGTTTTTT.